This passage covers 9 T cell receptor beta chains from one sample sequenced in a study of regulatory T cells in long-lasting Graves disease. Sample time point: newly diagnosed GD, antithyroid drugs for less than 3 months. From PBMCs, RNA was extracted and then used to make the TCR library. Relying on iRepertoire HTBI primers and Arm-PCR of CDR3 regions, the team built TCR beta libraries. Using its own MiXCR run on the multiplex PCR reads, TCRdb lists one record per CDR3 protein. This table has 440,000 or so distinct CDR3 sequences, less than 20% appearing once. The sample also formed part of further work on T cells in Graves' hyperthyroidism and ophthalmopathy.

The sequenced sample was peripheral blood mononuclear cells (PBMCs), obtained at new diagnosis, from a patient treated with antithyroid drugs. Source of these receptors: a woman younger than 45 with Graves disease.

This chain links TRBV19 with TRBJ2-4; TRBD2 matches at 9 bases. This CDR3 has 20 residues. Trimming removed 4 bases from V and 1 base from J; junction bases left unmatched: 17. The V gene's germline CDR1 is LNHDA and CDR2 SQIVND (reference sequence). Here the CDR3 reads CASSRGPSGVQEGAKNIQYF. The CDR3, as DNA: TGTGCCAGTAGTAGGGGCCCTAGCGGGGTTCAAGAAGGGGCCAAAAACATTCAGTACTTC.

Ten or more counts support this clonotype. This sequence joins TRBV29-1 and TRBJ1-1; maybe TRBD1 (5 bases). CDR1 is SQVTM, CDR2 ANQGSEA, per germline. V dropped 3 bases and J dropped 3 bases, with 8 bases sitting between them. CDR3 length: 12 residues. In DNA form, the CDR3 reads TGCAGCGTTGAGAGGGGTGACACTGAAGCTTTCTTT. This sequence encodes CSVERGDTEAFF.

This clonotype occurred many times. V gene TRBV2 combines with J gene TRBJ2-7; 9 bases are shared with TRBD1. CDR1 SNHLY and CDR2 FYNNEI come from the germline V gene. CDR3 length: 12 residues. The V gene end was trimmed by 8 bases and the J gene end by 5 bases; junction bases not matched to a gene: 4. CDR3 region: CASHTGGDEQYF. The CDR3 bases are TGTGCCAGCCATACAGGGGGCGACGAGCAGTACTTC.

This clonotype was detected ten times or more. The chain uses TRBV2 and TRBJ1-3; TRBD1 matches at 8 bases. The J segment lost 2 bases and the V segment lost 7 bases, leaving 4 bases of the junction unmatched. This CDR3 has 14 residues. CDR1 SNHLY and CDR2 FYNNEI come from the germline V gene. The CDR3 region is CASTRGQPGNTIYF. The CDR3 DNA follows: TGTGCCAGCACCAGGGGGCAACCTGGAAACACCATATATTTT.

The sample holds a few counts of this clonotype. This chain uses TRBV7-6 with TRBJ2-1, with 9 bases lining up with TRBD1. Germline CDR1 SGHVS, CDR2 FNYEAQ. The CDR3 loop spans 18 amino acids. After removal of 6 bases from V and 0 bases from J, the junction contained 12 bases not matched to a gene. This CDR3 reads CASSRDRAILSSYNEQFF. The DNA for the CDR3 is TGTGCCAGCAGTAGGGACAGGGCGATTTTGAGCTCCTACAATGAGCAGTTCTTC.

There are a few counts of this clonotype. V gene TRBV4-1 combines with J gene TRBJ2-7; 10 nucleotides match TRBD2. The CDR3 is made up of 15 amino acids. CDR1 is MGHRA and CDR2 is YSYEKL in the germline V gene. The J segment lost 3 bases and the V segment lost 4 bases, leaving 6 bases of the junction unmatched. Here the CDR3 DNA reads TGCGCCAGCAGCCGTCTAGCGGGAGAAGTCTACGAGCAGTACTTC. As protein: CASSRLAGEVYEQYF.

CDR3 in DNA: TGTGCCACCAGTGATTCTAGGGTGGGAACTAATGAAAAACTGTTTTTT. Translation gives CATSDSRVGTNEKLFF. V usage is TRBV24-1 and J usage is TRBJ1-4; D is unresolved. The length of the CDR3 is 16 residues. V gave up 2 bases and J gave up 1 base, with 10 bases separating them. Germline loops: CDR1 KGHDR, CDR2 SFDVKD.

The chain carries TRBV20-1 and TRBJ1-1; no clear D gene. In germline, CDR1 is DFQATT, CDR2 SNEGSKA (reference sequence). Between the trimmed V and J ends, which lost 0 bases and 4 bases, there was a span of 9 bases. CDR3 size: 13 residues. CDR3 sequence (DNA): TGCAGTGCTAGAGATGTCACGGCCACTGAAGCTTTCTTT. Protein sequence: CSARDVTATEAFF.

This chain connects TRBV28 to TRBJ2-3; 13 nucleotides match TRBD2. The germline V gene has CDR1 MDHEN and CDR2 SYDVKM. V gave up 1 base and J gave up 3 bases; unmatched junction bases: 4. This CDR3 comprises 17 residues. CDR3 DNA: TGTGCCAGCAGTTTATTTGTGACTAGCGGGAGGACAGATACGCAGTATTTT. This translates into CASSLFVTSGRTDTQYF.